The present T cell receptor beta chain was sequenced within a study of shared clonotypes between healthy human individuals. Looking at the study overall: Each donor's CD8 memory used one plate, CD8 naive two, each CD4 subset three.

The CDR3 extends over 15 amino acids. Trimming removed 4 bases from V and 6 bases from J; junction bases left unmatched: 9. Germline lookup yields CDR1 MNHEY and CDR2 SVGAGI. Every subset had its genomic DNA shared out evenly among several immunoSEQ plates. Profiling relied on immunoSEQ multiplex PCR, and the TCRdb table lists in-frame clones only, not all of them. Of approximately 400,000 clones listed, just over 95% are singletons. CD45RO+ cells and CCR7-negative CD45RA+ TemRA cells were combined as CD8 memory. The chain has TRBV6-5 and TRBJ1-5; 7 bases are shared with TRBD1. The specimen was memory CD8+ T cells sorted from blood. Subset given: CD45RO+ cells pooled with CCR7-negative TemRA cells. The origin of this receptor is a man under 40 in good health. CDR3 residues: CASSSRRGIGQPQHF. In DNA form, the CDR3 reads TGTGCCAGCAGTTCACGCAGGGGGATCGGTCAGCCCCAGCATTTT.